Following are 20 T cell receptor beta chains from one sample sequenced in a study of blood T cells in healthy people across ages. Then a second PCR, running roughly 7 to 12 cycles, was carried out with a sample-barcoded 5' primer and a J-beta primer mix. TCRdb processed the 5' RACE reads anew with MiXCR; each CDR3 protein has one entry. The sample holds 600,000 to 850,000 distinct CDR3 sequences, more than 20% seen once. The same data also went into a second study, on T cells of mothers and their children.

The material sequenced was blood. The receptors here all came from a boy aged 5 to 17 in good health.

In this sample, this clonotype turned up a few times. J is TRBJ2-1 and V is TRBV7-8; the D gene is possibly TRBD1 (5 bases). This CDR3 is 16 amino acids long. Trimming left V 4 bases short and J 3 bases short, with 16 bases between. Germline values: CDR1 SGHVS, CDR2 FQNEAQ. The CDR3 DNA reads TGTGCCAGCAGCTCCAAGTCAGGGCTGGGCTACAATGAGCAGTTCTTC. It is translated as CASSSKSGLGYNEQFF. The full variable domain, rest sourced from reference TRBV7-8 and TRBJ2-1, is GAGVSQSPRYKVAKRGQDVALRCDPISGHVSLFWYQQALGQGPEFLTYFQNEAQLDKSGLPSDRFFAERPEGSVSTLKIQRTQQEDSAVYLCASSSKSGLGYNEQFFGPGTRLTVL.

This clonotype was observed a handful of times. The V call is TRBV10-3, the J call TRBJ2-5; no reliable D call. The CDR3 has 13 amino acids. With 4 bases removed from V and 4 bases from J, the gap between germline ends came to 10 bases. Germline V CDR1 and CDR2: ENHRY, SYGVKD. The DNA of the CDR3 is TGTGCCATCAGTGCAGAGATCCGAGAGACCCAGTACTTC. This sequence encodes CAISAEIRETQYF.

This clonotype was observed at least ten times. The CDR3: CASSPVGSTDTQYF. The DNA of the CDR3 is TGTGCCAGCAGCCCAGTCGGAAGCACAGATACGCAGTATTTT. The chain combines TRBV7-3 with TRBJ2-3, with D uncertain. This CDR3 region has 14 residues. Trimming took 5 bases from V and 0 from J, leaving 9 bases between them. Germline V gene sequence: CDR1 SGHTA, CDR2 FQGTGA. Using reference TRBV7-3 and TRBJ2-3 for the parts outside the CDR3, the full variable domain is GAGVSQTPSNKVTEKGKYVELRCDPISGHTALYWYRQSLGQGPEFLIYFQGTGAADDSGLPNDRFFAVRPEGSVSTLKIQRTERGDSAVYLCASSPVGSTDTQYFGPGTRLTVL.

About this clonotype: An end of the junction does not agree with germline; a read error may underlie this. The V gene is TRBV7-9, the J gene TRBJ1-1; D unresolved. CDR1 is SEHNR and CDR2 is FQNEAQ in the germline V gene (reference sequence). The CDR3 is 14 amino acids. The CDR3 reads CAISPPGMNTEAFF. CDR3 nucleotide sequence: TGTGCCATCAGCCCACCGGGAATGAACACTGAAGCTTTCTTT.

The CDR3 spells CSASSGTGEETQYF. CDR3 DNA sequence: TGCAGTGCTAGTAGCGGGACAGGGGAAGAGACCCAGTACTTC. This sequence joins TRBV20-1 and TRBJ2-5, with 10 bases that match TRBD1. The V gene's germline CDR1 is DFQATT and CDR2 SNEGSKA (reference sequence). The CDR3 totals 14 residues. V was clipped by 3 bases and J by 3 bases; unmatched bases: 4.

The chain is built from TRBV6-5 and TRBJ2-3; D is ambiguous. The CDR3 spans 14 residues. Germline CDR1 reads MNHEY; CDR2 reads SVGAGI. The V gene lost 3 bases and the J gene lost 2 bases, with 9 bases spanning the gap. The CDR3 nucleotides read TGTGCCAGCAGTTATAACAGATACACAGATACGCAGTATTTT. Its protein product is CASSYNRYTDTQYF.

The chain employs TRBV7-9 and TRBJ1-1; a weak D match, TRBD1 (5 bases). The CDR3 sequence is 14 residues long. The ends were cut back, 2 bases at V and 3 bases at J, with 10 bases in the middle. The germline V gene has CDR1 SEHNR and CDR2 FQNEAQ (reference sequence). The DNA for the CDR3 is TGTGCCAGCAGCTTACCAGGGCCATACACTGAAGCTTTCTTT. Translating it yields CASSLPGPYTEAFF.

This clonotype was recorded a few times. The V call is TRBV28, the J call TRBJ2-7; possibly TRBD2 for D (7 bases). The CDR3 runs 11 residues. The germline CDR1 and CDR2 sequences are MDHEN and SYDVKM. V lost 9 bases to trimming and J lost 9 bases, with 15 bases between them. The CDR3 DNA reads TGTGCCAGTTACTCGGGGGGCGGGCAGTACTTC. Its translation: CASYSGGGQYF.

V and J are TRBV24-1 and TRBJ1-2; 8 positions match TRBD1. CDR1 KGHDR and CDR2 SFDVKD come from the germline V gene. CDR3 size: 13 residues. Germline trimming cut 11 bases from V and 8 bases from J; bases unmatched to any gene: 12. CDR3 protein: CAIRGQGYVGYTF. The CDR3 DNA reads TGTGCCATCAGGGGGCAGGGGTACGTCGGCTACACCTTC.

The CDR3 region has the DNA TGTGCCAGCTCTATAGCGGGAGACTACAATGAGCAGTTCTTC. It yields the protein CASSIAGDYNEQFF. The V gene is TRBV6-2 or TRBV6-3, the J gene TRBJ2-1; 9 bases are shared with TRBD2. The CDR3 extends over 14 amino acids. V was clipped by 8 bases and J by 3 bases; unmatched bases: 5. CDR1 and CDR2 (germline): MNHEY, SVGEGT.

Regarding this clonotype: One junction end does not reproduce the germline sequence, and a read error may be involved. The J gene is TRBJ1-1, the V gene TRBV3-1; perhaps TRBD1 as D (6 bases). CDR3 size: 12 residues. CDR1 LGHDT and CDR2 YNNKEL come from the germline V gene (reference sequence). The CDR3 here is CASSQDRGEPFF. The DNA for the CDR3 is TGTGCCAGCAGCCAAGACAGGGGTGAACCTTTCTTT.

This clonotype was observed a handful of times. V and J are TRBV7-9 and TRBJ2-1; D is undetermined. V was clipped by 4 bases and J by 7 bases, with 14 bases between them. Per germline, CDR1 SEHNR and CDR2 FQNEAQ (reference sequence). The CDR3 consists of 14 residues. The CDR3 DNA sequence: TGTGCCAGCAGCTCAAAAAACCCCGGGAATGAGCAGTTCTTC. Its translation is CASSSKNPGNEQFF.

This chain uses TRBV25-1 with TRBJ2-5; possible D gene TRBD2, 6 bases. From germline, CDR1 is MGHDK and CDR2 SYGVNS. The V end lost 4 bases, the J end lost 6 bases, and 21 bases lay between the germline ends. CDR3 length: 16 residues. CDR3: CASSGVTVPGEKTQYF. The CDR3 DNA is TGTGCCAGCAGTGGGGTTACAGTACCGGGGGAGAAGACCCAGTACTTC.

This clonotype has ten or more counts. The chain recombines TRBV29-1 with TRBJ2-7, with 7 bases fitting TRBD1. This CDR3 comprises 11 residues. The germline V gene has CDR1 SQVTM and CDR2 ANQGSEA. J gave up 4 bases and V 6 bases, and 3 bases lay outside the gene matches. CDR3 in amino acids: CSVLQGYEQYF. CDR3 sequence (DNA): TGCAGCGTACTACAGGGGTACGAGCAGTACTTC.

CDR3 amino acids: CASQDKTTSPLHF. Here the CDR3 DNA reads TGTGCCAGCCAGGACAAGACGACTTCACCCCTCCACTTT. The chain has TRBV7-9 and TRBJ1-6, with D maybe TRBD1 (5 bases). Germline loops: CDR1 SEHNR, CDR2 FQNEAQ (reference sequence). The CDR3 covers 13 residues. V lost 8 bases and J 9 bases, leaving 14 bases between the germline ends.

The gene calls are TRBV15 and TRBJ2-1; TRBD2 aligns across 11 bases. The J call may be faulty, since TRBJ2-7 better matches the DNA end. Germline V CDR1 and CDR2: LNHNV, YYDKDF (reference sequence). The CDR3 extends over 16 amino acids. As DNA, the CDR3 is TGTGCCACCAGCCGCCCCACTAGCGGGGGATCCTACGAGCAGTACTTC. Translating gives CATSRPTSGGSYEQYF.

V and J are TRBV6-5 and TRBJ1-2; 9 bases are shared with TRBD1. After removal of 5 bases from V and 3 bases from J, the junction contained 4 bases not matched to a gene. CDR1 and CDR2 from the germline V gene are MNHEY and SVGAGI. CDR3 length: 14 amino acids. Here the CDR3 reads CASSKGQGYYGYTF. In nucleotides, the CDR3 is TGTGCCAGCAGTAAGGGACAGGGATACTATGGCTACACCTTC.

In its sample, this clonotype was seen a few times. This rearrangement joins TRBV11-2 to TRBJ2-7, with TRBD1 identical over 7 bases. This CDR3 is built from 13 residues. Germline CDR1 and CDR2: SGHAT and FQNNGV. Unmatched junction bases numbered 3, after V lost 5 bases and J lost 2 bases. As DNA, the CDR3 is TGTGCCAGCAGCATCGGACAGGCCTACGAGCAGTACTTC. Translated: CASSIGQAYEQYF.

The sample holds a few counts of this clonotype. The rearrangement joins TRBV29-1 to TRBJ2-7, with D possibly being TRBD1 or TRBD2 (5 bases each). The CDR3 covers 13 residues. Germline CDR1 and CDR2: SQVTM and ANQGSEA. With 2 bases removed from V and 6 bases from J, the gap between germline ends came to 14 bases. CDR3 nucleotides: TGCAGCGTTGAATTGGGGCTGGGGAGCGAGCAGTACTTC. This translates into CSVELGLGSEQYF.

This clonotype appeared once. The CDR3 coding sequence is TGTGCCAGTAGACAGGCCACCGAGGGGGAGCAGTACTTC. It specifies CASRQATEGEQYF. J is TRBJ2-7 and V is TRBV27, with a possible D match to TRBD1 (6 bases). The CDR3 runs to 13 residues. V was cut by 9 bases and J by 7 bases, with 19 bases left in between. Germline CDR1 MNHEY, CDR2 SMNVEV (reference sequence).